This TCR beta chain was recorded in a study of blood T cell repertoires in COVID-19. The method was immunoSEQ multiplex PCR; TCRdb's version includes in-frame clones alone and lacks a portion of them. This sample has around 270,000 clones; around 89% occur once, and the top ten carry about 5%. The CDR3 has 13 residues. Between the trimmed V and J ends, which lost 2 bases and 3 bases, there was a span of 8 bases. Per germline, CDR1 SGHRS and CDR2 YFSETQ. The sequenced sample was peripheral blood. This chain joins TRBV5-1 and TRBJ2-5, with D maybe TRBD1 (6 bases). The receptor's source is a man aged 40-49 years with acute or convalescent COVID-19. CDR3 DNA: TGCGCCAGCAGCTTCCCAGGGGAAGAGACCCAGTACTTC. It translates to CASSFPGEETQYF.